This T cell receptor (beta chain) appears in the sequencing data of a study of OX40 agonist ivuxolimab in advanced cancers. About the research overall: From roughly 20 to 79 years was the age range, with a mean of around 56 years, and 65% to 90% were male. General study points: Researchers did not establish what antigens the expanded peripheral T cells target.

Worth noting for this clone: Its cognate antigen is unknown.

Here immunoSEQ multiplex PCR was the method, and the copy in TCRdb shows in-frame clones only, minus some. The repertoire includes about 98,000 clones, about 85% of them detected once, and around 0.8% sits in the top ten. Germline assignment: CDR1 MDHEN and CDR2 SYDVKM. The CDR3 loop spans 17 amino acids. The V and J ends lost 7 bases and 5 bases respectively, with 27 bases between them. With autoimmune disease history or systemic immunosuppression, patients were excluded. Baseline was the first blood sampling point, followed by cycle 4 day 1 and cycle 7 day 1. The chain links TRBV28 to TRBJ2-7; TRBD1 or TRBD2 may be the D gene (5 bases each). The TCR sequence derives from an adult with an advanced solid tumor such as melanoma, head and neck, liver or kidney cancer. Material: CD4+ or CD8+ T cells sorted from blood, obtained in a trial of the OX40 agonist ivuxolimab. The CDR3 loop is CASTSGAEYGSRNEQYF. As DNA, the CDR3 is TGTGCCAGCACCTCCGGGGCAGAATACGGCTCGCGGAACGAGCAGTACTTC.